This TCR beta chain was profiled in a study of T cell responses to AZD1222 COVID-19 vaccine. CDR1 ENHRY and CDR2 SYGVKD come from the germline V gene. The CDR3 sequence is 14 residues long. Trimming stripped 0 bases from V and 4 bases from J, with 7 bases between. Of note for this clone: Its antigen is still unknown.

Sequenced by immunoSEQ multiplex PCR; TCRdb stores in-frame clones only, minus some. Found here are fewer than 300,000 clones, over 85% of them singletons; the top ten hold roughly 0.5%. Study results and caveats: Repertoire collection took place solely once the T cell response had peaked. Nearly half of spike-specific TCRs reportedly target unmutated variant regions. Females outnumbered males among donors, who were mostly white British; clonal diversity was possibly underestimated.

The V gene is TRBV10-3, the J gene TRBJ2-1; D might be TRBD2 (5 bases). This clonotype originated in an adult in good health. Here the sequenced sample was peripheral blood, taken on day 0 of AZD1222 vaccination. CDR3 loop: CAISESGGYNEQFF. Here the CDR3 DNA reads TGTGCCATCAGTGAGTCAGGCGGGTACAATGAGCAGTTCTTC.